This T cell receptor (beta chain) was recovered during a study of OX40 agonist ivuxolimab in advanced cancers. This CDR3 spans 16 amino acids. Trimming shortened V by 1 base and J by 1 base, and 14 bases separated the two germline ends. Per the germline V gene, CDR1 is SGHNT and CDR2 is YYREEE (reference sequence). Clones were sequenced by immunoSEQ multiplex PCR, and TCRdb holds only the in-frame ones, with some missing. The sample contains around 70,000 clones, over 70% of which appear only once. The chain couples TRBV5-4 to TRBJ1-1; no clear D gene. This receptor was identified in an adult with an advanced solid tumor such as melanoma, head and neck, liver or kidney cancer. Sequenced here: CD4+ or CD8+ T cells sorted from blood, sampled in a trial of the OX40 agonist ivuxolimab. The CDR3 nucleotides are TGTGCCAGCAGCTTGAGGCAGAACCGACAGAACACTGAAGCTTTCTTT. This sequence encodes CASSLRQNRQNTEAFF.